Following are 17 T cell receptor beta chains from one sample sequenced in a study of identical twins. TCRdb reanalysed the 5' RACE reads using MiXCR and keeps one entry per CDR3 protein. The table has approximately 350,000 distinct CDR3 sequences, roughly an eighth seen once. Another study also made use of these data, one on yellow fever vaccine responses in identical twins.

Sequencing input: CD8+ T cells sorted from blood. Receptor source: a woman between 18 and 29 years old in good health.

This clonotype has more than one count but fewer than ten. The V gene is TRBV5-1, the J gene TRBJ1-1; 8 bases agree with TRBD1. J was trimmed by 1 base and V by 4 bases; bases with no gene match: 9. From germline, CDR1 is SGHRS and CDR2 YFSETQ. The CDR3 consists of 16 residues. The CDR3 spells CASSLGTGPRNTEAFF. In DNA form, the CDR3 reads TGCGCCAGCAGCCTCGGGACAGGCCCTCGGAACACTGAAGCTTTCTTT.

The chain uses TRBV10-3 and TRBJ2-4; D unclear. The CDR3 length is 15 residues. Germline CDR1 and CDR2: ENHRY and SYGVKD. V lost 11 bases to trimming and J lost 1 base, with 18 bases between them. The DNA of the CDR3 is TGTGCCGAACCGTTCAAAACCGCTGCCAAAAACATTCAGTACTTC. Its protein is CAEPFKTAAKNIQYF.

This clonotype was counted between two and nine times. The gene calls are TRBV28 and TRBJ2-7, with 9 bases aligning to TRBD2. CDR1 is MDHEN and CDR2 is SYDVKM in the germline V gene. The CDR3 runs to 15 residues. The junction had 12 bases not matched to a gene; V was cut back by 7 bases and J by 5 bases. Here the CDR3 DNA reads TGTGCCAGCAAGGAATCTAGCGGGATCCCAAACGAGCAGTACTTC. It specifies CASKESSGIPNEQYF.

V usage is TRBV12-3 or TRBV12-4 and J usage is TRBJ1-4; D remains unclear. V lost 3 bases and J lost 8, with 13 bases in between. The CDR3 is 14 residues long. The CDR3 nucleotides read TGTGCCAGCAGTTTTAGGGCCCTTGGGGAAAAACTGTTTTTT. Amino acids: CASSFRALGEKLFF.

The gene calls are TRBV20-1 and TRBJ2-3; tentatively, D is TRBD2 (6 bases). The CDR3 is 16 residues long. Trimming took off 0 bases at V and 4 bases at J, with 17 bases between the two ends. The V gene's germline CDR1 is DFQATT and CDR2 SNEGSKA (reference sequence). CDR3 in DNA: TGCAGTGCTAGAGACGGGACTCTGGGATATTCAGATACGCAGTATTTT. The encoded protein is CSARDGTLGYSDTQYF.

The rearrangement joins TRBV20-1 to TRBJ2-2; TRBD2 matches 9 bases. Germline values: CDR1 DFQATT, CDR2 SNEGSKA (reference sequence). The V segment lost 5 bases and the J segment 0 bases; nucleotides outside the gene matches: 10. CDR3 length: 17 residues. The CDR3 here is CSAAVRWTSANTGELFF. CDR3 DNA: TGCAGTGCTGCCGTCCGTTGGACTAGCGCGAACACCGGGGAGCTGTTTTTT.

This chain joins TRBV5-1 and TRBJ2-1, with no clear D. The CDR3 covers 16 residues. Trimming took off 0 bases at V and 0 bases at J, with 10 bases between the two ends. Germline CDR1 is SGHRS and CDR2 is YFSETQ. The CDR3 coding sequence is TGCGCCAGCAGCTTGGCCTGGGCGGACTCCTACAATGAGCAGTTCTTC. Residues: CASSLAWADSYNEQFF.

This clonotype was seen only a few times. This chain connects TRBV2 to TRBJ1-1; 10 positions agree with TRBD1. The ends lost 3 bases at V and 7 bases at J; junction bases unmatched: 17. Germline-derived CDR1 and CDR2 are SNHLY and FYNNEI. CDR3 length: 18 residues. The CDR3 protein is CASSDGRTGGRRGVEAFF. The CDR3 coding sequence is TGTGCCAGCAGTGATGGTAGGACAGGGGGTCGGCGGGGAGTTGAAGCTTTCTTT.

This chain uses TRBV3-1 with TRBJ2-1; 11 bases match TRBD2. V was clipped by 1 base and J by 6 bases; unmatched bases: 5. The CDR3 spans 16 residues. Per germline, CDR1 LGHDT and CDR2 YNNKEL (reference sequence). CDR3 sequence reads: CASSQVFSGRVNEQFF. The CDR3 bases are TGTGCCAGCAGCCAAGTTTTTAGCGGGAGGGTCAATGAGCAGTTCTTC.

This clonotype has a handful of counts. This chain uses TRBV2 with TRBJ2-7, with 7 bases aligning to TRBD2. V lost 5 bases to trimming and J lost 2 bases; unmatched junction nucleotides: 3. The length of the CDR3 is 13 residues. Germline-derived CDR1 and CDR2 are SNHLY and FYNNEI. In DNA form, the CDR3 reads TGTGCCAGCAGTATAGGACTAGCCTACGAGCAGTACGTC. As protein: CASSIGLAYEQYV.

This clonotype was seen at least ten times. J is TRBJ2-1 and V is TRBV4-1; D uncertain. The CDR3 totals 15 residues. In germline, CDR1 is MGHRA, CDR2 YSYEKL. V lost 0 bases and J 0 bases, leaving 6 bases between the germline ends. The CDR3 DNA reads TGCGCCAGCAGCCAAGAGAAGCCCTCCTACAATGAGCAGTTCTTC. Its translation is CASSQEKPSYNEQFF.

With respect to this clonotype: Its ends do not fully match the called genes, so a read error is possible. The chain employs TRBV4-1 and TRBJ1-5; D unclear. The CDR3 consists of 13 residues. The germline V gene encodes CDR1 MGHRA and CDR2 YSYEKL. The CDR3 sequence: CAISTGLKEPQHF. The CDR3 DNA reads as TGTGCCATCAGCACCGGGCTAAAGGAGCCCCAGCATTTT.

This clonotype was counted a few times. This chain joins TRBV24-1 and TRBJ2-2; D is undetermined. V was clipped by 6 bases and J by 2 bases, with 12 bases between them. The CDR3 contains 15 residues. Germline V gives CDR1 KGHDR, CDR2 SFDVKD. The CDR3 DNA reads TGTGCCACCAGTCCCACCTTTACCAACACCGGGGAGCTGTTTTTT. Translated, it gives CATSPTFTNTGELFF.

The V gene is TRBV9, the J gene TRBJ1-6; a weak D match, TRBD1 (6 bases). V lost 0 bases and J lost 7, with 11 bases in between. This CDR3 contains 15 residues. CDR1 is SGDLS and CDR2 is YYNGEE in the germline V gene. The CDR3 spells CASSVDGGRNSPLHF. The CDR3 region has the DNA TGTGCCAGCAGCGTAGATGGGGGGCGGAATTCACCCCTCCACTTT.

This clonotype showed up just once. The rearrangement links TRBV27 to TRBJ2-3; D is possibly TRBD1 or TRBD2 (5 bases each). V gave up 2 bases and J gave up 2 bases, with 11 bases separating them. This CDR3 region has 15 residues. Germline CDR1 MNHEY, CDR2 SMNVEV (reference sequence). Here the CDR3 DNA reads TGTGCCAGCAGTTTACGACCCGGGACCACAGATACGCAGTATTTT. Amino acids: CASSLRPGTTDTQYF.

This clonotype was observed a few times. V gene TRBV27 combines with J gene TRBJ1-4; D gene ambiguous. Germline V gene sequence: CDR1 MNHEY, CDR2 SMNVEV (reference sequence). This CDR3 has 15 amino acids. V lost 3 bases, J lost 0 bases, and 8 bases lay in between. The CDR3 DNA is TGTGCCAGCAGTTTTGAGGCCTCAACTAATGAAAAACTGTTTTTT. Its protein product is CASSFEASTNEKLFF.

The chain combines TRBV24-1 with TRBJ2-3, with TRBD2 matching over 9 bases. V was pared by 5 bases and J by 2 bases, with 7 bases of the junction left unmatched. The germline V gene has CDR1 KGHDR and CDR2 SFDVKD. The CDR3 contains 16 residues. CDR3 DNA sequence: TGTGCCACCAGTGTCGCGGTAGCGGGGGACACAGATACGCAGTATTTT. Amino acid sequence: CATSVAVAGDTDTQYF.